This passage covers 13 T cell receptor beta chains from one sample sequenced in a study of cytomegalovirus exposure and HLA in healthy donors. Primers: 60 Vbeta forward and 13 Jbeta reverse. Sequencing used immunoSEQ multiplex PCR; TCRdb keeps in-frame clones, though not all of them. Its listing shows 220,000 or so clones. The sequenced sample consisted of PBMCs. These receptors all stem from a girl aged 2 to 10 in good health and CMV-seropositive.

CDR3 protein: CASSAWTSDYNEQFF. DNA of the CDR3: TGTGCCAGCAGCGCCTGGACTAGCGACTACAATGAGCAGTTCTTC. The chain links TRBV11-2 to TRBJ2-1; 9 bases are shared with TRBD2. V lost 5 bases, J lost 3 bases, and 5 bases stayed unmatched. The CDR3 is 15 residues long. Germline CDR1 reads SGHAT; CDR2 reads FQNNGV.

V and J are TRBV6-6 and TRBJ2-3, with no clear D. This CDR3 spans 12 amino acids. Germline CDR1 MNHNY, CDR2 SVGAGI (reference sequence). CDR3 sequence: CATLTEQDTQYF. The CDR3 DNA sequence: TGTGCTACCCTGACGGAGCAGGATACGCAGTATTTT.

This chain links TRBV7-9 with TRBJ1-1; D is perhaps TRBD1 (5 bases). The CDR3 is 14 residues long. The V end was cut by 1 base, the J end by 9 bases, with 15 bases between. Germline CDR1 and CDR2: SEHNR and FQNEAQ (reference sequence). The CDR3 DNA is TGTGCCAGCAGCTTAGTCGGACAAATTAATCAAGCTTTCTTT. The encoded protein is CASSLVGQINQAFF. The whole variable domain, filled in from reference TRBV7-9 and TRBJ1-1, reads DTGVSQNPRHKITKRGQNVTFRCDPISEHNRLYWYRQTLGQGPEFLTYFQNEAQLEKSRLLSDRFSAERPKGSFSTLEIQRTEQGDSAMYLCASSLVGQINQAFFGQGTRLTVV.

The chain uses TRBV19 and TRBJ1-1; possibly TRBD1 for D (6 bases). This CDR3 spans 13 amino acids. Trimming cost V 5 bases and J 5 bases, with 12 bases left between them. In germline, CDR1 is LNHDA, CDR2 SQIVND (reference sequence). DNA of the CDR3: TGTGCCAGTAGTGCCCAGGGGTCGACTGAAGCTTTCTTT. Its protein is CASSAQGSTEAFF.

V and J are TRBV9 and TRBJ2-7; 14 bases match TRBD2. CDR1 and CDR2 from the germline V gene are SGDLS and YYNGEE. The V segment lost 4 bases and the J segment 7 bases; nucleotides outside the gene matches: 10. The CDR3 length is 16 residues. DNA for the CDR3: TGTGCCAGCAGCTCAGTAGGGGGACTAGCGGGAGAAGAGCAGTACTTC. This codes for CASSSVGGLAGEEQYF.

The chain employs TRBV28 and TRBJ2-3; 9 nucleotides agree with TRBD1. Germline values: CDR1 MDHEN, CDR2 SYDVKM. V lost 5 bases and J lost 2; bases outside the gene matches: 8. The CDR3 is 16 residues long. The chain's CDR3 is CASSESQGALTDTQYF. The DNA for the CDR3 is TGTGCCAGCAGTGAATCACAGGGGGCCCTCACAGATACGCAGTATTTT.

The chain combines TRBV7-9 with TRBJ1-1; D may be TRBD1 (6 bases). The CDR3 sequence is 16 residues long. Germline V gene sequence: CDR1 SEHNR, CDR2 FQNEAQ (reference sequence). V gave up 5 bases and J gave up 1 base, with 17 bases separating them. This chain's CDR3 is CASSLRTVPENTEAFF. Written as DNA, the CDR3 is TGTGCCAGCAGCCTGCGGACAGTCCCAGAGAACACTGAAGCTTTCTTT.

This sequence joins TRBV28 and TRBJ2-1; D may be TRBD2 (5 bases). The germline V and J ends were trimmed by 6 bases and 6 bases, with 21 bases remaining between them. CDR3 length equals 16 residues. The germline gives CDR1 MDHEN, CDR2 SYDVKM. In DNA form, the CDR3 reads TGTGCCAGCAGCCGATTCCTCCGTGGGGAGCGCAATGAGCAGTTCTTC. Translated, it gives CASSRFLRGERNEQFF.

V usage is TRBV25-1 and J usage is TRBJ2-1; 7 bases line up with TRBD1. Germline values: CDR1 MGHDK, CDR2 SYGVNS. With 3 bases clipped from V and 4 bases from J, the junction kept 9 bases outside the gene matches. This CDR3 comprises 16 residues. The CDR3 here is CASSELRTGSYNEQFF. CDR3 sequence (DNA): TGTGCCAGCAGTGAGCTCAGGACAGGTTCTTACAATGAGCAGTTCTTC.

The chain has TRBV28 and TRBJ2-5, with a tentative D call TRBD1 (6 bases). Per germline, CDR1 MDHEN and CDR2 SYDVKM. The V and J ends lost 6 bases and 5 bases respectively, with 19 bases between them. The CDR3 has 15 residues. CDR3 amino acids: CASRGGQLDGETQYF. CDR3 DNA sequence: TGTGCCAGCAGAGGTGGACAGCTCGATGGGGAGACCCAGTACTTC.

The chain has TRBV27 and TRBJ2-1; 14 nucleotides line up with TRBD2. CDR3 length: 16 residues. Germline V gives CDR1 MNHEY, CDR2 SMNVEV (reference sequence). With V trimmed by 10 bases and J by 1 base, 6 bases remained unmatched. The CDR3 bases are TGTGCCACCGGGACTAGCGGGAGTTGGTCCTACAATGAGCAGTTCTTC. Residues: CATGTSGSWSYNEQFF.

The chain has TRBV19 and TRBJ2-3; a possible D gene is TRBD1 (6 bases). Trimming took 3 bases from V and 1 from J, leaving 14 bases between them. Germline V gene sequence: CDR1 LNHDA, CDR2 SQIVND (reference sequence). The CDR3 covers 16 residues. The CDR3 DNA reads as TGTGCCAGTAGTATGGTGAAGGGGGAAGGCACAGATACGCAGTATTTT. It specifies CASSMVKGEGTDTQYF.

The V and J genes are TRBV9 and TRBJ2-2; perhaps TRBD2 as D (5 bases). Between the trimmed V and J ends, which lost 0 bases and 4 bases, there was a span of 10 bases. This CDR3 is built from 15 residues. In germline, CDR1 is SGDLS, CDR2 YYNGEE. The CDR3 loop is CASSVDGVGTGELFF. The CDR3 DNA reads TGTGCCAGCAGCGTAGACGGGGTGGGCACCGGGGAGCTGTTTTTT.